The 20 T cell receptor beta chains reported below all come from one sample, sequenced in a study of vaccination and CD4 T cells after COVID-19. Cultured CD4+ T cells had their DNA profiled by the Oncomine TCR Beta short-read assay. MiXCR was run by TCRdb on the PCR reads, yielding one entry per CDR3 protein. The sample includes fewer than 10,000 distinct CDR3 sequences, roughly 42% of them seen just once. The antigens these receptors bind are not known. Treatment given: roughly 10-day PBMC culture with coronavirus spike peptide pools or control peptides (ViraFEST assay). The sequenced sample was CD4+ T cells from blood, cultured in vitro. The source of these receptors is a human donor who had recovered from COVID-19.

The chain links TRBV5-4 to TRBJ2-2; D gene ambiguous. The V end lost 0 bases, the J end lost 5 bases, and 14 bases lay between the germline ends. The germline V gene has CDR1 SGHNT and CDR2 YYREEE (reference sequence). This CDR3 has 16 residues. As DNA, the CDR3 is TGTGCCAGCAGCTTGGCGTCCGCCTTAGTGACCGGGGAGCTGTTTTTT. Residues: CASSLASALVTGELFF.

V gene TRBV20-1 combines with J gene TRBJ1-1, with D unresolved. V lost 4 bases to trimming and J lost 5 bases, with 17 bases between them. Germline CDR1 is DFQATT and CDR2 is SNEGSKA (reference sequence). This CDR3 comprises 14 residues. DNA of the CDR3: TGCAGTGCTAATCCTGATGGGGTGGGGACTGAAGCTTTCTTT. Protein product: CSANPDGVGTEAFF.

The rearrangement links TRBV5-1 to TRBJ1-6, with D possibly TRBD1 on 6 matching bases. V was pared by 4 bases and J by 10 bases, with 12 bases between. Germline CDR1 SGHRS, CDR2 YFSETQ. CDR3 length equals 13 residues. The CDR3 DNA follows: TGCGCCAGCAGCAGCTCTGGGGGCTCACCCCTCCACTTT. Translation gives CASSSSGGSPLHF.

The V gene is TRBV19, the J gene TRBJ1-2, with TRBD1 as a possible D gene (5 bases). Trimming removed 2 bases from V and 8 bases from J, with 12 bases in between. The CDR3 spans 13 residues. Germline CDR1 and CDR2: LNHDA and SQIVND (reference sequence). The CDR3 coding sequence is TGTGCCAGTAGTATAATGGACCGGGGCGGCTACACCTTC. This translates into CASSIMDRGGYTF.

The chain carries TRBV5-6 and TRBJ2-5; 9 nucleotides align to TRBD1. Trimming at V came to 0 bases and at J to 2 bases, leaving 8 bases not matched to a gene. Germline lookup yields CDR1 SGHDT and CDR2 YYEEEE. The CDR3 is made up of 17 amino acids. The CDR3 sequence is CASSLEFRDRAQETQYF. CDR3 coding DNA: TGTGCCAGCAGCTTGGAGTTCCGGGACAGGGCACAAGAGACCCAGTACTTC.

This chain joins TRBV10-3 and TRBJ1-1; 9 positions match TRBD1. CDR3 length: 13 residues. The V gene's germline CDR1 is ENHRY and CDR2 SYGVKD. The V segment lost 6 bases and the J segment 4 bases; nucleotides outside the gene matches: 3. DNA for the CDR3: TGTGCCATCAGCGGGACAGGGACCACTGAAGCTTTCTTT. Amino acids: CAISGTGTTEAFF.

The genes are TRBV4-1 and TRBJ1-5; possible D gene TRBD1, 6 bases. V lost 0 bases and J 6 bases, leaving 12 bases between the germline ends. Germline CDR1 reads MGHRA; CDR2 reads YSYEKL. The CDR3 contains 15 residues. The chain's CDR3 is CASSQEPGARQPQHF. The CDR3 DNA sequence: TGCGCCAGCAGCCAAGAACCAGGGGCTCGTCAGCCCCAGCATTTT.

The CDR3 loop reads CASSWEGETQYF. CDR3 bases: TGTGCCAGCAGCTGGGAAGGAGAGACCCAGTACTTC. The chain uses TRBV7-9 and TRBJ2-5; D gene unclear. CDR3 length equals 12 residues. Germline CDR1 and CDR2: SEHNR and FQNEAQ (reference sequence). Trimming cost V 4 bases and J 4 bases, with 7 bases left between them.

This clonotype was seen more than once but under ten times. This chain connects TRBV7-2 to TRBJ2-1, with 9 positions matching TRBD2. Germline V CDR1 and CDR2: SGHTA, FQGNSA. V shed 2 bases, J shed 9 bases, and the junction held 8 bases outside the gene matches. This CDR3 is built from 15 residues. CDR3 coding DNA: TGTGCCAGCAGCTTATTCGGCGGGGGGGCGGGTGAGCAGTTCTTC. Translation gives CASSLFGGGAGEQFF.

V gene TRBV7-8 combines with J gene TRBJ1-3; D is possibly TRBD1 (5 bases). CDR1 and CDR2 from the germline V gene are SGHVS and FQNEAQ. This CDR3 has 17 residues. Trimming stripped 7 bases from V and 0 bases from J, with 19 bases between. The CDR3 is CASTGWGYPNSGNTIYF. DNA for the CDR3: TGTGCCAGCACCGGCTGGGGCTATCCAAACTCTGGAAACACCATATATTTT.

The J gene is TRBJ2-1, the V gene TRBV5-5; 8 nucleotides match TRBD2. The CDR3 contains 15 residues. V lost 4 bases to trimming and J lost 8 bases; unmatched junction nucleotides: 11. Germline V lookup: CDR1 SGHKS, CDR2 YYEKEE (reference sequence). The CDR3 DNA is TGTGCCAGCAGCGTGGGACTAGAGTTAATAGATGAGCAGTTCTTC. Translation: CASSVGLELIDEQFF.

The table lists this clonotype with a few counts. This chain joins TRBV10-3 and TRBJ1-6, with TRBD1 as a possible D gene (5 bases). V was shortened by 0 bases and J by 7 bases, with 7 bases between the two germline ends. Germline V gene data show CDR1 as ENHRY and CDR2 as SYGVKD. The CDR3 is made up of 14 amino acids. This chain's CDR3 is CAISESSGNSPLHF. In DNA form, the CDR3 reads TGTGCCATCAGTGAGTCGTCAGGGAATTCACCCCTCCACTTT.

The gene calls are TRBV19 and TRBJ1-5, with a weak D call TRBD1 (5 bases). This CDR3 comprises 15 residues. Looked up from germline, CDR1 is LNHDA and CDR2 is SQIVND (reference sequence). Trimming left V 6 bases short and J 0 bases short, with 12 bases between. Here the CDR3 DNA reads TGTGCCAGTAGATCAGGGACTGGTAGCAATCAGCCCCAGCATTTT. Its translation is CASRSGTGSNQPQHF.

The chain employs TRBV7-9 and TRBJ1-1; 9 bases match TRBD1. CDR1 and CDR2 from the germline V gene are SEHNR and FQNEAQ (reference sequence). The CDR3 is 15 residues long. Trimming at V came to 8 bases and at J to 0 bases, leaving 7 bases not matched to a gene. The CDR3 is CASRDREPLNTEAFF. CDR3 sequence (DNA): TGTGCCAGCCGGGACAGGGAGCCTCTGAACACTGAAGCTTTCTTT. The full variable domain, in which reference TRBV7-9 and TRBJ1-1 provide the parts outside the CDR3, is DTGVSQNPRHKITKRGQNVTFRCDPISEHNRLYWYRQTLGQGPEFLTYFQNEAQLEKSRLLSDRFSAERPKGSFSTLEIQRTEQGDSAMYLCASRDREPLNTEAFFGQGTRLTVV.

V gene TRBV6-1 combines with J gene TRBJ1-6, with a weak D call TRBD1 (5 bases). Per germline, CDR1 MNHNS and CDR2 SASEGT. This CDR3 is built from 16 residues. Between the trimmed V and J ends, which lost 6 bases and 0 bases, there was a span of 12 bases. The CDR3 DNA sequence: TGTGCCAGCAGCTCCCAGGGAGGCTCCTATAATTCACCCCTCCACTTT. Translated: CASSSQGGSYNSPLHF.

This clonotype qualifies as medium-sized. This chain uses TRBV15 with TRBJ2-5; D remains ambiguous. CDR3 length: 16 residues. Trimming shortened V by 1 base and J by 5 bases, and 17 bases separated the two germline ends. The V gene's germline CDR1 is LNHNV and CDR2 YYDKDF (reference sequence). This CDR3 is CATSRVAWEARETQYF. The CDR3 DNA sequence: TGTGCCACCAGCAGAGTTGCGTGGGAAGCCAGGGAGACCCAGTACTTC.

The J gene is TRBJ2-1, the V gene TRBV2; possible D gene TRBD2, 6 bases. The V and J ends lost 3 bases and 9 bases respectively, with 12 bases between them. The CDR3 has 13 residues. Germline CDR1 is SNHLY and CDR2 is FYNNEI. CDR3 nucleotide sequence: TGTGCCAGCAGTGAGGAGGGAGTAGGTGAGCAGTTCTTC. This gives the protein CASSEEGVGEQFF.

This chain connects TRBV6-5 to TRBJ1-1, with a weak D call TRBD1 (5 bases). V shed 0 bases and J shed 7 bases, with 9 bases lying between them. This CDR3 has 13 amino acids. Germline CDR1 is MNHEY and CDR2 is SVGAGI. The CDR3 DNA reads as TGTGCCAGCAGTTACTCGAGCCAGGGTGAAGCTTTCTTT. Residues: CASSYSSQGEAFF.

This clonotype has a handful of counts. The CDR3 here is CASRLGRYRTSNQPQHF. CDR3 in DNA: TGTGCAAGTCGCTTAGGAAGGTACAGGACCAGCAATCAGCCCCAGCATTTT. The J gene is TRBJ1-5, the V gene TRBV12-2; the table assigns TRBD1, which was not confirmed against the DNA. TRBV12-2 is tagged as a pseudogene. This CDR3 has 17 residues.

The chain uses TRBV7-8 and TRBJ1-1; 9 bases map to TRBD1. Per the germline V gene, CDR1 is SGHVS and CDR2 is FQNEAQ. The CDR3 extends over 14 amino acids. The junction had 6 bases not matched to a gene; V was cut back by 5 bases and J by 5 bases. DNA of the CDR3: TGTGCCAGCAGCCCCGGGACAGGGTGGACTGAAGCTTTCTTT. Translating it yields CASSPGTGWTEAFF.